These 15 T cell receptor beta chains came from one sample sequenced in a study of cytomegalovirus exposure and HLA in healthy donors. Primers: 60 Vbeta forward and 13 Jbeta reverse. Some clones are missing from TCRdb's copy, which holds only in-frame ones; the method was immunoSEQ multiplex PCR. The table has under 200,000 clones, approximately 76% seen once. What was sequenced was PBMCs. These receptors originate from a man aged 55-75 years in good health and CMV-seronegative.

The V gene is TRBV4-1, the J gene TRBJ2-1; TRBD2 matches at 11 bases. Germline loops: CDR1 MGHRA, CDR2 YSYEKL. J gave up 6 bases and V 4 bases, and 5 bases lay outside the gene matches. The CDR3 is 15 amino acids. CDR3 region: CASSPRLAGINEQFF. CDR3 DNA: TGCGCCAGCAGCCCCAGACTAGCGGGAATCAATGAGCAGTTCTTC.

About this clone: This same CDR3 is encoded by further DNA sequences in the sample. The rearrangement uses TRBV7-2 and TRBJ1-5; possible D gene TRBD1, 6 bases. V dropped 1 base and J dropped 4 bases, with 8 bases sitting between them. The CDR3 extends over 14 amino acids. Germline CDR1 is SGHTA and CDR2 is FQGNSA. The CDR3 DNA reads TGTGCCAGCAGCTTAGTTCAGGGGAATCAGCCCCAGCATTTT. It translates to CASSLVQGNQPQHF.

This CDR3 reads CASSERGSSNEQYF. CDR3 nucleotide sequence: TGTGCCAGCAGTGAACGAGGCAGTTCAAACGAGCAGTACTTC. J is TRBJ2-7 and V is TRBV6-1; the D is unclear. Germline CDR1 reads MNHNS; CDR2 reads SASEGT. The CDR3 is made up of 14 amino acids. V lost 2 bases and J 5 bases, leaving 13 bases between the germline ends.

The rearrangement joins TRBV6-5 to TRBJ1-2; 9 bases are a match to TRBD1. The V gene end was trimmed by 5 bases and the J gene end by 2 bases; junction bases not matched to a gene: 3. The length of the CDR3 is 14 residues. Germline CDR1 is MNHEY and CDR2 is SVGAGI. CDR3 region: CASSTTGGNYGYTF. The CDR3 DNA follows: TGTGCCAGCAGTACGACAGGGGGGAACTATGGCTACACCTTC.

This chain uses TRBV7-2 with TRBJ1-1, with a weak D call TRBD1 (6 bases). This CDR3 spans 14 amino acids. Trimming left V 5 bases short and J 4 bases short, with 14 bases between. The germline CDR1 and CDR2 sequences are SGHTA and FQGNSA. This CDR3 reads CASSALGGPTEAFF. The CDR3 DNA follows: TGTGCCAGCAGCGCCCTGGGGGGGCCCACTGAAGCTTTCTTT.

The chain recombines TRBV5-4 with TRBJ2-7, with 7 positions matching TRBD1. Unmatched junction bases numbered 3, after V lost 0 bases and J lost 9 bases. Per germline, CDR1 SGHNT and CDR2 YYREEE (reference sequence). The length of the CDR3 is 12 residues. The DNA for the CDR3 is TGTGCCAGCAGCTTGGGGACAGGCTCGCAGTACTTC. This codes for CASSLGTGSQYF.

The CDR3 DNA follows: TGTGCCAGCAGTTTTTCCCTCTACGAGCAGTACTTC. This gives the protein CASSFSLYEQYF. The gene calls are TRBV28 and TRBJ2-7; no clear D gene. The germline V gene encodes CDR1 MDHEN and CDR2 SYDVKM. This CDR3 comprises 12 residues. Deletions cut 3 bases from V and 3 bases from J, with 6 bases between.

Written as DNA, the CDR3 is TGTGCGGGGGGGCCGGGACAGGGGCTCGGGGCCAACGTCCTGACTTTC. As protein: CAGGPGQGLGANVLTF. The V and J genes are TRBV28 and TRBJ2-6, with 10 bases identical to TRBD1. This CDR3 is built from 16 residues. Germline loops: CDR1 MDHEN, CDR2 SYDVKM.

The V call is TRBV27, the J call TRBJ1-4; 10 positions match TRBD1. Germline V CDR1 and CDR2: MNHEY, SMNVEV (reference sequence). This CDR3 is built from 15 residues. With 8 bases clipped from V and 7 bases from J, the junction kept 10 bases outside the gene matches. The CDR3 sequence: CASPATGGRGEKLFF. The DNA for the CDR3 is TGTGCCAGCCCCGCGACAGGGGGCAGGGGTGAAAAACTGTTTTTT.

This clone was found once. This chain uses TRBV5-1 with TRBJ1-2, with D tentatively TRBD1 (6 bases). Trimming stripped 0 bases from V and 3 bases from J, with 9 bases between. The CDR3 contains 14 residues. The V gene's germline CDR1 is SGHRS and CDR2 YFSETQ. The CDR3, as DNA: TGCGCCAGCAGCTTGGACAGGGCAGACTATGGCTACACCTTC. This encodes CASSLDRADYGYTF.

The chain couples TRBV18 to TRBJ1-5; no clear D gene. The CDR3 extends over 14 amino acids. Germline CDR1 is KGHSH and CDR2 is LQKENI. V gave up 1 base and J gave up 1 base, with 5 bases separating them. CDR3 sequence reads: CASSPLGSNQPQHF. The CDR3 nucleotides are TGTGCCAGCTCACCACTCGGGAGCAATCAGCCCCAGCATTTT.

The chain joins TRBV9 to TRBJ1-1; 8 nucleotides line up with TRBD1. The junction had 4 bases not matched to a gene; V was cut back by 0 bases and J by 0 bases. Germline CDR1 is SGDLS and CDR2 is YYNGEE. The CDR3 runs 16 residues. CDR3 in amino acids: CASSVVQGALNTEAFF. The CDR3 region has the DNA TGTGCCAGCAGCGTAGTCCAGGGGGCGTTGAACACTGAAGCTTTCTTT.

This chain's CDR3 is CASSLTGVGPYNEQFF. The CDR3 DNA reads TGCGCCAGCAGCTTAACAGGGGTGGGCCCCTACAATGAGCAGTTCTTC. The J gene is TRBJ2-1, the V gene TRBV5-1; 7 bases fit TRBD1. CDR3 length equals 16 residues. Per germline, CDR1 SGHRS and CDR2 YFSETQ. The ends lost 2 bases at V and 2 bases at J; junction bases unmatched: 7.

This clone has just a few counts. The rearrangement joins TRBV28 to TRBJ2-7; 8 bases are a match to TRBD1. The trim removed 2 bases at V and 2 bases at J, leaving 5 bases unmatched. CDR3 length equals 15 residues. Germline CDR1 reads MDHEN; CDR2 reads SYDVKM. The CDR3 DNA sequence: TGTGCCAGCAGTTTACCCCCGACAGGGGCCTACGAGCAGTACTTC. Translating it yields CASSLPPTGAYEQYF. The full variable domain, with the rest looked up from reference TRBV28 and TRBJ2-7, is DVKVTQSSRYLVKRTGEKVFLECVQDMDHENMFWYRQDPGLGLRLIYFSYDVKMKEKGDIPEGYSVSREKKERFSLILESASTNQTSMYLCASSLPPTGAYEQYFGPGTRLTVT.

The chain employs TRBV18 and TRBJ1-4; D might be TRBD1 (6 bases). V was trimmed by 3 bases and J by 5 bases, leaving 13 bases between them. The CDR3 loop spans 15 amino acids. From germline, CDR1 is KGHSH and CDR2 LQKENI. Here the CDR3 reads CASSPSHGTNEKLFF. CDR3 in DNA: TGTGCCAGCTCACCCTCTCACGGGACAAATGAAAAACTGTTTTTT.